This T cell receptor (beta chain) emerged from a study of control samples from healthy donors and cancer patients. Losses at the gene ends were 6 bases for V and 5 bases for J; bases not matched to a gene: 15. CDR1 and CDR2 from the germline V gene are MDHEN and SYDVKM. The CDR3 has 17 residues. Measured with immunoSEQ multiplex PCR; TCRdb has only the in-frame clones, and not every one. Of roughly 40,000 clones listed, 83% are singletons. This clonotype was obtained from a man aged 60-69 years in good health. The rearrangement links TRBV28 to TRBJ2-7; 11 positions match TRBD2. Sequencing used blood. The CDR3 DNA follows: TGTGCCAGCAGACGAATCGGACTAGCGGGCGCGGAGGACGAGCAGTACTTC. This encodes CASRRIGLAGAEDEQYF.